Following are 9 T cell receptor beta chains from one sample sequenced in a study of blood T cell repertoires in COVID-19 (dated by TCRdb to 2019 to 2021). Library generation was performed with the immunoSEQ multiplex PCR assay. TCRdb obtained this table from immuneACCESS and retained in-frame rearrangements with V and J assigned. These tables miss some clones; where compared with another copy, unresolved V genes account for less than half of the shortfall, and the remainder is unexplained. Recorded for this sample are around 220,000 clones; roughly nine tenths of them occurred a single time. Of the sample, roughly a tenth is held by the ten largest clones. Sequenced material: peripheral blood. These receptors were obtained from a woman aged 50 to 60 with COVID-19, enrolled during active disease.

This clone was detected a few times. The chain recombines TRBV10-1 with TRBJ1-3, with 7 positions matching TRBD1. V was clipped by 2 bases and J by 0 bases; unmatched bases: 4. The length of the CDR3 is 16 residues. CDR1 and CDR2 (germline): WNHNN, SYGVQD (reference sequence). The CDR3 spells CASSELQGSSGNTIYF. The CDR3, as DNA: TGCGCCAGCAGTGAGCTACAGGGGAGCTCTGGAAACACCATATATTTT.

There are a few counts of this clone. The chain couples TRBV27 to TRBJ1-6; 12 bases map to TRBD1. This CDR3 region has 16 residues. The ends lost 3 bases at V and 8 bases at J; junction bases unmatched: 5. The germline V gene encodes CDR1 MNHEY and CDR2 SMNVEV (reference sequence). CDR3: CASSFRDRGQDSPLHF. CDR3 sequence (DNA): TGTGCCAGCAGTTTCCGGGACAGGGGGCAAGATTCACCCCTCCACTTT.

The sample holds a few counts of this clone. The chain carries TRBV7-9 and TRBJ2-1, with D perhaps matching TRBD2 (5 bases). V lost 2 bases, J lost 6 bases, and 14 bases lay in between. Germline CDR1 is SEHNR and CDR2 is FQNEAQ (reference sequence). The CDR3 is 15 residues long. The CDR3 protein is CASSLLGRSGNEQFF. DNA of the CDR3: TGTGCCAGCAGCTTATTAGGGAGATCGGGCAATGAGCAGTTCTTC.

J is TRBJ2-7 and V is TRBV5-1, with D possibly TRBD2 on 5 matching bases. Per the germline V gene, CDR1 is SGHRS and CDR2 is YFSETQ. The CDR3 length is 16 residues. The V end was cut by 5 bases, the J end by 3 bases, with 21 bases between. CDR3 sequence: CASRVVSLAPFYEQYV. As DNA, the CDR3 is TGCGCCAGCAGGGTCGTTTCGCTAGCACCCTTCTACGAGCAGTACGTC.

This clone appeared a few times. The gene calls are TRBV27 and TRBJ1-6; D is undetermined. Trimming left V 6 bases short and J 2 bases short, with 11 bases between. CDR1 is MNHEY and CDR2 is SMNVEV in the germline V gene (reference sequence). The CDR3 has 15 amino acids. CDR3 DNA sequence: TGTGCCAGCAGCCGAACAAGAACCTATAATTCACCCCTCCACTTT. This codes for CASSRTRTYNSPLHF.

This sequence joins TRBV6-5 and TRBJ2-1; the match to TRBD2 covers 7 bases. The CDR3 sequence is 15 residues long. From germline, CDR1 is MNHEY and CDR2 SVGAGI. The junction had 9 bases not matched to a gene; V was cut back by 4 bases and J by 6 bases. Here the CDR3 reads CASSSPPGEGNEQFF. DNA of the CDR3: TGTGCCAGCAGTTCCCCCCCGGGGGAGGGCAATGAGCAGTTCTTC.

The chain carries TRBV10-3 and TRBJ1-6, with D maybe TRBD1 (5 bases). Germline V lookup: CDR1 ENHRY, CDR2 SYGVKD. V lost 0 bases, J lost 3 bases, and 18 bases lay in between. The CDR3 totals 19 residues. Here the CDR3 DNA reads TGTGCCATCAGTGAGTCGTCGTGGGCACGGGGGAACTATAATTCACCCCTCCACTTT. It encodes CAISESSWARGNYNSPLHF.

The chain links TRBV5-4 to TRBJ1-4; maybe TRBD1 (5 bases). CDR1 and CDR2 from the germline V gene are SGHNT and YYREEE (reference sequence). Trimming removed 4 bases from V and 5 bases from J, with 12 bases in between. The CDR3 runs to 14 residues. The CDR3 DNA sequence: TGTGCCAGCAGCCGCGTGGGGCGCAATGAAAAACTGTTTTTT. Encoded protein: CASSRVGRNEKLFF.

The chain couples TRBV9 to TRBJ1-6; no reliable D call. Germline assignment: CDR1 SGDLS and CDR2 YYNGEE. The CDR3 extends over 13 amino acids. Trimming cost V 1 base and J 7 bases, with 6 bases left between them. This chain's CDR3 is CASSVQINSPLHF. In DNA, the CDR3 is TGTGCCAGCAGCGTACAGATCAATTCACCCCTCCACTTT.